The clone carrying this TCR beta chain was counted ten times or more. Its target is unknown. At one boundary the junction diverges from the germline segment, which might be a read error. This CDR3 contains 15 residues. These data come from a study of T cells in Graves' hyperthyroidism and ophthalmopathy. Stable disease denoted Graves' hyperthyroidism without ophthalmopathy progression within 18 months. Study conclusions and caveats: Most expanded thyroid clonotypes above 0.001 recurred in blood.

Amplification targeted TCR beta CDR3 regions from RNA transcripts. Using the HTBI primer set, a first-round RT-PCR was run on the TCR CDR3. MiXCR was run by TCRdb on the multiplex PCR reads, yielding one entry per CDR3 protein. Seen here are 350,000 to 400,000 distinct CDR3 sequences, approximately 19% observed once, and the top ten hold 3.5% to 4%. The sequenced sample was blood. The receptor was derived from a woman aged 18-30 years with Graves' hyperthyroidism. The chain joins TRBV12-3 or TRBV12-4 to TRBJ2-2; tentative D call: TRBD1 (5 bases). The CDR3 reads CASSFQGGVTGELFF. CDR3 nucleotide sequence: TGTGCCAGCAGTTTTCAGGGTGGGGTCACCGGAGAGCTGTTTTTT.